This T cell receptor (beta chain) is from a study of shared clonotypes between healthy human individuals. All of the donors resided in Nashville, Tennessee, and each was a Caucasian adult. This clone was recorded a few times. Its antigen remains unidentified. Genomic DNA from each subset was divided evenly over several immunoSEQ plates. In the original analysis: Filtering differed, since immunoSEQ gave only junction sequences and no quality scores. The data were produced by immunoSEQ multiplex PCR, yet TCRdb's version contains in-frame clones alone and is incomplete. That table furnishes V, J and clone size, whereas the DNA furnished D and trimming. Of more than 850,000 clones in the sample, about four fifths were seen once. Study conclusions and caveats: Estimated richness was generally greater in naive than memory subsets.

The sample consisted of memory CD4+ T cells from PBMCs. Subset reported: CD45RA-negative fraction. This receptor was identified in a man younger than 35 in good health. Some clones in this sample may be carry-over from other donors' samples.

The CDR3 spells CASSSPAGGPHNEQFF. In nucleotides, the CDR3 is TGTGCCAGCAGTTCCCCAGCGGGAGGGCCCCACAATGAGCAGTTCTTC. The chain uses TRBV6-5 and TRBJ2-1; the match to TRBD2 covers 10 bases. Looked up from germline, CDR1 is MNHEY and CDR2 is SVGAGI. This CDR3 contains 16 residues. Trimming took 4 bases from V and 5 from J; bases not matched to a gene: 8.